The clone carrying this T cell receptor (beta chain) was counted at least ten times. The target antigen is unknown. Hyperthyroidism had been newly diagnosed in patients aged 18 to 65, and its duration was under 2 months. Diagnoses rested on clinical symptoms, serum thyroxine and TRAb, thyroid ultrasound and orbital computed tomography. RNA transcripts gave rise to amplified TCR beta CDR3 regions. HTBI primers were employed in a first-round RT-PCR of the TCR CDR3. TCRdb reanalysed the multiplex PCR reads using MiXCR and keeps one entry per CDR3 protein. The data hold approximately 590,000 distinct CDR3 sequences, with approximately 44% observed a single time. This sample stems from a study of T cells in Graves' hyperthyroidism and ophthalmopathy. Regarding the study as a whole: Ophthalmopathy, which appeared later, was predicted by the model a median 6.5 months before onset. The majority of expanded thyroid clonotypes above 0.001 also appeared in blood.

The TCR sequence derives from a woman aged 18-29 years with Graves' hyperthyroidism. Specimen: peripheral blood or thyroid tissue (not recorded which).

CDR3 bases: TGTGCCACCAGCAGAAGGTCAGGGTCTACCTACGAGCAGTACTTC. Encoded protein: CATSRRSGSTYEQYF. The chain carries TRBV15 and TRBJ2-7; perhaps TRBD1 as D (5 bases). Trimming removed 2 bases from V and 2 bases from J, with 13 bases in between. This CDR3 comprises 15 residues. The germline gives CDR1 LNHNV, CDR2 YYDKDF (reference sequence).